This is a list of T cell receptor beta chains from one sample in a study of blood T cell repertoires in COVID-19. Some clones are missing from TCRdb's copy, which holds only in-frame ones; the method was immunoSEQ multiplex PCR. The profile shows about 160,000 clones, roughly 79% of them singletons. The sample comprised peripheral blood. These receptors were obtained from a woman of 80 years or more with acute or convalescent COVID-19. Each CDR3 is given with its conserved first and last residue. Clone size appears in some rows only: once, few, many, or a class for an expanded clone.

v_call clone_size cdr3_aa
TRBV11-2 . CASSFGQYLNTEAFF
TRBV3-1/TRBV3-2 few CASSRQSGANVLTF
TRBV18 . CASSPLEGAGEAFF
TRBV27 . CASSRYPGTGGGTGELFF
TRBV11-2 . CASSNPGLPTTQYF
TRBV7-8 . CASSLEPTAFQNAF
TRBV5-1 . CASSPGGRDNTGELFF
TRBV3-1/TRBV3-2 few CASSPTSGSDEQYF
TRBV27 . CASSSPGSPRWEQFF
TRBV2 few CARDTGGGRETQYF
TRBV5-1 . CASSLALRGTEAFF
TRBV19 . CASSTRTGVVIQHF
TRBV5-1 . CASSFIPGQGTYEQYF
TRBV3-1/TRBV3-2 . CASSQEEGNTEAFF
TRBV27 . CASSLLRGIGEGPGNEQFF
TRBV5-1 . CASSSGQGGGQPQHF
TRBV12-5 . CASGLQGSEAFF
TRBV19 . CASSMRRGEETQYF
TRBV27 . CASARRQATGSNQPQHF
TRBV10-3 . CAISFGTSGSTDTQYF
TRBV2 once CASSYGTRFGYTF
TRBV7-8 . CASSLLRNTEAFF
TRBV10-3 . CAIGQGFGNSPLHF
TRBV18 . CASSPNRGQAGELFF
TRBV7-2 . CASSLTGLAGTSGGYEQYF
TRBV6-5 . CASSSRRGKNTEAFF
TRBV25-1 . CASSEVGTSSYEQYF
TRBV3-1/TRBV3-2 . CASSQEKTSYNEQFF
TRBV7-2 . CASSLAGSGEKLFF
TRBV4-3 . CASSQERAGGLGEQFF
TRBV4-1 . CASSQKTSGSNEQFF
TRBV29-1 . CSVAGGTVNSYEQYF
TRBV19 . CASRPGQGSMNTEAFF
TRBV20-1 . CSAQGSEQFF
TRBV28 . CASMGLPYEQYF
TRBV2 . CASSEGKTGQGQYEQYF
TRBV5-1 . CASSRDNPEKLFF